Shown below are 23 T cell receptor beta chains from a single sample sequenced in a study of shared clonotypes between healthy human individuals. TCRdb's copy holds only in-frame clones and misses some; the assay was immunoSEQ multiplex PCR. This table holds around 610,000 clones, approximately 96% found once. Terminally differentiated effector memory CD45RA+ cells were excluded by CCR7 positive selection of CD45RO-negative cells. Sequencing input: naive CD8+ T cells sorted from blood. These receptors were obtained from a woman aged 30 to 39 in good health.

This chain joins TRBV7-9 and TRBJ2-7; 9 bases are a match to TRBD1. The junction had 3 bases not matched to a gene; V was cut back by 5 bases and J by 1 base. The CDR3 loop spans 14 amino acids. Germline V gene data show CDR1 as SEHNR and CDR2 as FQNEAQ (reference sequence). The CDR3, as DNA: TGTGCCAGCAGCGGACAGGGGCAATCCTACGAGCAGTACTTC. This sequence encodes CASSGQGQSYEQYF. Looking up the rest from reference TRBV7-9 and TRBJ2-7 gives the full variable domain: DTGVSQNPRHKITKRGQNVTFRCDPISEHNRLYWYRQTLGQGPEFLTYFQNEAQLEKSRLLSDRFSAERPKGSFSTLEIQRTEQGDSAMYLCASSGQGQSYEQYFGPGTRLTVT.

This chain connects TRBV5-1 to TRBJ2-7; possible D gene TRBD1, 5 bases. Germline assignment: CDR1 SGHRS and CDR2 YFSETQ. Trimming removed 1 base from V and 2 bases from J, with 10 bases in between. This CDR3 has 14 residues. This CDR3 reads CASSLLDRAYEQYF. CDR3 coding DNA: TGCGCCAGCAGCTTGCTCGACAGAGCCTACGAGCAGTACTTC.

On this clone itself: The sample carries other DNA sequences with the same CDR3. The chain uses TRBV2 and TRBJ2-1, with 12 bases aligning to TRBD2. J lost 7 bases, V lost 5 bases, and 6 bases had no gene match. Germline lookup yields CDR1 SNHLY and CDR2 FYNNEI. This CDR3 contains 15 residues. CDR3 sequence (DNA): TGTGCCAGCAGTACACTAGCGGGAGGCCCTAATGAGCAGTTCTTC. Amino acids: CASSTLAGGPNEQFF.

The genes are TRBV9 and TRBJ1-1; perhaps TRBD1 as D (5 bases). With 3 bases removed from V and 6 bases from J, the gap between germline ends came to 12 bases. CDR1 is SGDLS and CDR2 is YYNGEE in the germline V gene. The CDR3 contains 13 residues. The CDR3 region is CASSAGGVPEAFF. The CDR3 nucleotides are TGTGCCAGCAGCGCCGGGGGGGTCCCTGAAGCTTTCTTT.

A remark on this clone: The same CDR3 is also encoded by other DNA sequences in this sample. This chain links TRBV27 with TRBJ2-1; 14 bases are shared with TRBD2. The V gene's germline CDR1 is MNHEY and CDR2 SMNVEV (reference sequence). The J segment lost 8 bases and the V segment lost 3 bases, leaving 3 bases of the junction unmatched. The CDR3 is 15 amino acids. This chain's CDR3 is CASSLTSGRVDEQFF. In DNA form, the CDR3 reads TGTGCCAGCAGTTTGACTAGCGGGAGGGTAGATGAGCAGTTCTTC.

The V call is TRBV5-6, the J call TRBJ2-1, with D hard to call. Trimming shortened V by 0 bases and J by 9 bases, and 7 bases separated the two germline ends. Germline assignment: CDR1 SGHDT and CDR2 YYEEEE. The CDR3 contains 12 residues. CDR3 amino acids: CASSLVDSEQFF. DNA of the CDR3: TGTGCCAGCAGCTTGGTAGATAGTGAGCAGTTCTTC.

This clone was observed a single time. The rearrangement links TRBV6-5 to TRBJ1-3, with 9 positions matching TRBD1. Germline lookup yields CDR1 MNHEY and CDR2 SVGAGI. V lost 6 bases and J lost 3; bases outside the gene matches: 3. This CDR3 is 14 amino acids long. The CDR3 region is CASRRQGGGNTIYF. CDR3 nucleotides: TGTGCCAGCAGGAGACAGGGGGGTGGAAACACCATATATTTT.

The CDR3 DNA follows: TGTGCCAGCAGCTTCGGGGACAAGCAGTTCTTC. Residues: CASSFGDKQFF. The chain carries TRBV11-2 and TRBJ2-1; maybe TRBD1 (6 bases). The germline gives CDR1 SGHAT, CDR2 FQNNGV. The ends were cut back, 3 bases at V and 11 bases at J, with 8 bases in the middle. The CDR3 extends over 11 amino acids.

V and J are TRBV5-1 and TRBJ2-3, with D uncertain. Germline CDR1 SGHRS, CDR2 YFSETQ. V was shortened by 1 base and J by 3 bases, with 6 bases between the two germline ends. The CDR3 runs 13 residues. The CDR3 coding sequence is TGCGCCAGCAGCTTGCTTGGGACAGATACGCAGTATTTT. This gives the protein CASSLLGTDTQYF. Full variable domain (outside the CDR3, taken from reference TRBV5-1 and TRBJ2-3): KAGVTQTPRYLIKTRGQQVTLSCSPISGHRSVSWYQQTPGQGLQFLFEYFSETQRNKGNFPGRFSGRQFSNSRSEMNVSTLELGDSALYLCASSLLGTDTQYFGPGTRLTVL.

The gene calls are TRBV2 and TRBJ2-1; 12 bases are a match to TRBD2. The ends lost 3 bases at V and 8 bases at J; junction bases unmatched: 5. This CDR3 region has 15 residues. The germline gives CDR1 SNHLY, CDR2 FYNNEI. The CDR3 region is CASSEASGRAYEQFF. DNA of the CDR3: TGTGCCAGCAGTGAGGCTAGCGGGAGGGCCTATGAGCAGTTCTTC.

This sequence joins TRBV27 and TRBJ1-1; a possible D gene is TRBD1 (5 bases). The CDR3 covers 14 residues. V was cut by 6 bases and J by 0 bases, with 11 bases left in between. The germline V gene encodes CDR1 MNHEY and CDR2 SMNVEV (reference sequence). CDR3 bases: TGTGCCAGCAGCCGGGCAGGGATGAACACTGAAGCTTTCTTT. It is translated as CASSRAGMNTEAFF.

This chain uses TRBV28 with TRBJ2-3; TRBD2 might be the D (6 bases). Trimming stripped 5 bases from V and 1 base from J, with 16 bases between. The V gene's germline CDR1 is MDHEN and CDR2 SYDVKM. The CDR3 spans 16 residues. The DNA of the CDR3 is TGTGCCAGCAGTAATAGGAGGGAGGAGGGCACAGATACGCAGTATTTT. This sequence encodes CASSNRREEGTDTQYF.

The chain recombines TRBV13 with TRBJ2-7, with 7 bases matching TRBD2. Per the germline V gene, CDR1 is PRHDT and CDR2 is FYEKMQ (reference sequence). The CDR3 consists of 16 residues. Germline trimming cut 4 bases from V and 2 bases from J; bases unmatched to any gene: 11. The CDR3 reads CASSSTSSPGAYEQYF. Here the CDR3 DNA reads TGTGCCAGCAGCTCGACTAGCTCCCCCGGCGCCTACGAGCAGTACTTC.

J is TRBJ2-3 and V is TRBV9; 10 nucleotides agree with TRBD2. J lost 0 bases, V lost 2 bases, and 6 bases had no gene match. Germline loops: CDR1 SGDLS, CDR2 YYNGEE. The CDR3 spans 17 residues. CDR3 in amino acids: CASSVRGLADSTDTQYF. CDR3 sequence (DNA): TGTGCCAGCAGCGTGAGAGGACTAGCGGATAGCACAGATACGCAGTATTTT. The variable domain in full, with the rest retrieved from reference TRBV9 and TRBJ2-3, is DSGVTQTPKHLITATGQRVTLRCSPRSGDLSVYWYQQSLDQGLQFLIQYYNGEERAKGNILERFSAQQFPDLHSELNLSSLELGDSALYFCASSVRGLADSTDTQYFGPGTRLTVL.

The gene calls are TRBV6-6 and TRBJ2-2; D is uncertain. Germline V gives CDR1 MNHNY, CDR2 SVGAGI (reference sequence). The CDR3 covers 11 residues. V gave up 4 bases and J gave up 4 bases, with 1 base separating them. The CDR3 loop reads CASSSTGELFF. CDR3 bases: TGTGCCAGCAGTTCCACCGGGGAGCTGTTTTTT.

The V and J genes are TRBV7-9 and TRBJ2-7; no definite D call. V lost 4 bases and J 3 bases, leaving 13 bases between the germline ends. From germline, CDR1 is SEHNR and CDR2 FQNEAQ (reference sequence). CDR3 size: 14 residues. The CDR3 region has the DNA TGTGCCAGCAGCTCAGAAACAGAGCTCTACGAGCAGTACTTC. It is translated as CASSSETELYEQYF.

This clone was counted once. V and J are TRBV5-1 and TRBJ2-7; possibly TRBD1 or TRBD2 for D (5 bases each). Between the trimmed V and J ends, which lost 4 bases and 2 bases, there was a span of 10 bases. Germline V lookup: CDR1 SGHRS, CDR2 YFSETQ. There are 13 residues in the CDR3. The CDR3 loop reads CASSGGRTYEQYF. The CDR3, as DNA: TGCGCCAGCAGCGGGGGACGGACCTACGAGCAGTACTTC.

V gene TRBV29-1 combines with J gene TRBJ2-1; either TRBD1 or TRBD2 may fit D (7 bases each). Trimming took off 5 bases at V and 2 bases at J, with 16 bases between the two ends. CDR1 and CDR2 (germline): SQVTM, ANQGSEA. The CDR3 totals 15 residues. The CDR3 here is CSVPTQGGAYNEQFF. The CDR3 DNA follows: TGCAGCGTTCCGACCCAGGGGGGGGCCTACAATGAGCAGTTCTTC.

The chain recombines TRBV6-5 with TRBJ1-2; D is undetermined. CDR3 length: 14 residues. V shed 1 base and J shed 2 bases, with 8 bases lying between them. CDR1 and CDR2 (germline): MNHEY, SVGAGI. CDR3 sequence: CASSYFGTNYGYTF. DNA for the CDR3: TGTGCCAGCAGTTACTTTGGAACCAACTATGGCTACACCTTC.

This chain links TRBV9 with TRBJ2-3; 8 positions agree with TRBD2. The CDR3 loop spans 19 amino acids. V lost 0 bases to trimming and J lost 2 bases; unmatched junction nucleotides: 14. The V gene's germline CDR1 is SGDLS and CDR2 YYNGEE. The CDR3 here is CASSVEERPTSEYTDTQYF. The DNA for the CDR3 is TGTGCCAGCAGCGTAGAGGAGCGCCCGACTAGCGAGTACACAGATACGCAGTATTTT. Using reference TRBV9 and TRBJ2-3 for the parts outside the CDR3, the full variable domain is DSGVTQTPKHLITATGQRVTLRCSPRSGDLSVYWYQQSLDQGLQFLIQYYNGEERAKGNILERFSAQQFPDLHSELNLSSLELGDSALYFCASSVEERPTSEYTDTQYFGPGTRLTVL.

V and J are TRBV7-6 and TRBJ2-1; D gene ambiguous. Deletions cut 5 bases from V and 2 bases from J, with 13 bases between. Germline V CDR1 and CDR2: SGHVS, FNYEAQ. The CDR3 has 15 residues. The CDR3 is CASSTNVRTYNEQFF. In nucleotides, the CDR3 is TGTGCCAGCAGCACAAATGTCAGGACCTACAATGAGCAGTTCTTC.

This clone was counted once. V usage is TRBV11-2 and J usage is TRBJ2-3, with 9 bases fitting TRBD1. Per the germline V gene, CDR1 is SGHAT and CDR2 is FQNNGV. The CDR3 is 16 amino acids. V lost 2 bases, J lost 0 bases, and 3 bases stayed unmatched. CDR3 region: CASSLRQGGSTDTQYF. Written as DNA, the CDR3 is TGTGCCAGCAGCTTAAGACAGGGGGGGAGCACAGATACGCAGTATTTT.

The chain is built from TRBV27 and TRBJ2-7; D is perhaps TRBD1 (5 bases). V was trimmed by 3 bases and J by 2 bases, leaving 14 bases between them. Germline CDR1 reads MNHEY; CDR2 reads SMNVEV (reference sequence). The CDR3 contains 15 residues. CDR3 residues: CASSFSGRSTYEQYF. The DNA of the CDR3 is TGTGCCAGCAGTTTCTCAGGGCGTTCGACCTACGAGCAGTACTTC.